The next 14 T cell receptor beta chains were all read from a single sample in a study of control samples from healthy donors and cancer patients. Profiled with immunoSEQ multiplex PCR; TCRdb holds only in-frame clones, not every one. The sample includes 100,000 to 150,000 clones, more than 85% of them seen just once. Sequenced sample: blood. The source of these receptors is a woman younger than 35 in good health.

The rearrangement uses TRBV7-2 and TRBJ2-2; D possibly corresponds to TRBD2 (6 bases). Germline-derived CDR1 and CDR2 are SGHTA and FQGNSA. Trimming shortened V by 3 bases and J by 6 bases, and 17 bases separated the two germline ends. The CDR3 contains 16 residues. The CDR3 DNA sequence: TGTGCCAGCAGCTTTGTTTCTGGGGGGACTTCCGGGGAGCTGTTTTTT. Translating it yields CASSFVSGGTSGELFF.

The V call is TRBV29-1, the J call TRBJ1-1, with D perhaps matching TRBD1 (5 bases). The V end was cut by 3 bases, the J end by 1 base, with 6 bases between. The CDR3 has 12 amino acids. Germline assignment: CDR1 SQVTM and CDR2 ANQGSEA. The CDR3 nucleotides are TGCAGCGTTGATCAGGGGAACACTGAAGCTTTCTTT. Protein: CSVDQGNTEAFF.

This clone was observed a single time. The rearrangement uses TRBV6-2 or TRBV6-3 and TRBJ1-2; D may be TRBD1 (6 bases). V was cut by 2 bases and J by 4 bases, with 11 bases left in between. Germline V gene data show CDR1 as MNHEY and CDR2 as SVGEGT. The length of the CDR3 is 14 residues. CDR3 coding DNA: TGTGCCAGCAGTTACGGGGACACTGTCTATGGCTACACCTTC. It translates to CASSYGDTVYGYTF.

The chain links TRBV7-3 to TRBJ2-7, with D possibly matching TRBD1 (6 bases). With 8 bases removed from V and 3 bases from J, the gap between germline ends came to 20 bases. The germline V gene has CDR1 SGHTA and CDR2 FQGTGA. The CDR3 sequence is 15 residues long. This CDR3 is CASPKWTESNYEQYF. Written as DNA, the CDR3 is TGTGCCAGCCCGAAATGGACAGAATCTAACTACGAGCAGTACTTC.

The CDR3 sequence is CASSQTPLENGYTF. The CDR3 nucleotides are TGCGCCAGCAGCCAGACCCCACTTGAGAATGGCTACACCTTC. The chain carries TRBV5-1 and TRBJ1-2; unclear D gene. CDR3 size: 14 residues. Germline CDR1 and CDR2: SGHRS and YFSETQ. V lost 4 bases to trimming and J lost 6 bases, with 16 bases between them.

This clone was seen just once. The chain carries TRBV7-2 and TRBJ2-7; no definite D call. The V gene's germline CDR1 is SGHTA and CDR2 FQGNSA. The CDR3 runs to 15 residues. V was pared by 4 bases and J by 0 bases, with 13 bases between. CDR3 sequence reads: CASSSTVGFSYEQYF. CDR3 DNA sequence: TGTGCCAGCAGCTCCACCGTCGGGTTCTCCTACGAGCAGTACTTC. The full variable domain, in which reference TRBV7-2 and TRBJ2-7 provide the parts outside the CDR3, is GAGVSQSPSNKVTEKGKDVELRCDPISGHTALYWYRQSLGQGLEFLIYFQGNSAPDKSGLPSDRFSAERTGGSVSTLTIQRTQQEDSAVYLCASSSTVGFSYEQYFGPGTRLTVT.

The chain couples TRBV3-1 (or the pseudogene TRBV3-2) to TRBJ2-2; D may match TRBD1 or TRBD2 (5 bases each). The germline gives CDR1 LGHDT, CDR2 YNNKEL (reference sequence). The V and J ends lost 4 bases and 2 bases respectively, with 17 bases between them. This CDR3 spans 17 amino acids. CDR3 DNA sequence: TGTGCCAGCAGCCCAACAGTCCCGGGACCCAACACCGGGGAGCTGTTTTTT. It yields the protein CASSPTVPGPNTGELFF.

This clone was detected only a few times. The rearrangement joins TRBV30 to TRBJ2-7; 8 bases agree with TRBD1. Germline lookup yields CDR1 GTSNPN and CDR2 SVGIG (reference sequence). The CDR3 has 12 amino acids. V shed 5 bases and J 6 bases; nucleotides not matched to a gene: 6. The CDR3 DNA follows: TGTGCCTGGGAGGGCAGGGGGCCCGAGCAGTACTTC. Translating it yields CAWEGRGPEQYF.

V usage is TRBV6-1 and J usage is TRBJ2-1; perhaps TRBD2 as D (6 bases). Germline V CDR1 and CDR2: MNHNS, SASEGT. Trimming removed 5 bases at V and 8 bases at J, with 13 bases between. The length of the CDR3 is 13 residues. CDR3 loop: CASSYSGGHEQFF. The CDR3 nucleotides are TGTGCCAGCAGTTATTCCGGGGGTCATGAGCAGTTCTTC.

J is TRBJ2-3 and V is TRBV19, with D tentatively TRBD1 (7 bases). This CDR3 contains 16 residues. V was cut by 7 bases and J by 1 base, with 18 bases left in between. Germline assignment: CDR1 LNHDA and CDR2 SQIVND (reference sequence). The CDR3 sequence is CASKTSRGVGTDTQYF. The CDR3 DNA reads TGTGCCAGTAAGACCTCCAGGGGGGTAGGCACAGATACGCAGTATTTT.

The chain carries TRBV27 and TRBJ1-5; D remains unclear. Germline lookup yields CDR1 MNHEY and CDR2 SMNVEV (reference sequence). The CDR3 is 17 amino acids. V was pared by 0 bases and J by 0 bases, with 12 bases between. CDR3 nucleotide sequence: TGTGCCAGCAGTTTATCAATGCGCCCCGTTAGCAATCAGCCCCAGCATTTT. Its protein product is CASSLSMRPVSNQPQHF.

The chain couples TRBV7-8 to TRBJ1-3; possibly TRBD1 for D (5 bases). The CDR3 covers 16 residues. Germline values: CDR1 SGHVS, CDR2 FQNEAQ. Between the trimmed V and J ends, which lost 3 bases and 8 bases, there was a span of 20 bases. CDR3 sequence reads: CASSLAVQGMGYTIYF. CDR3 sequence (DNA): TGTGCCAGCAGCTTGGCGGTGCAGGGTATGGGGTACACCATATATTTT.

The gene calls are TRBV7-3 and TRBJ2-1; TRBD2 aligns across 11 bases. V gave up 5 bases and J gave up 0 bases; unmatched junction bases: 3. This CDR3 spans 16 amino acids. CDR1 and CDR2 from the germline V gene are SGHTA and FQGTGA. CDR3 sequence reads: CASSLAGGPSYNEQFF. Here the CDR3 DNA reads TGTGCCAGCAGCCTAGCGGGAGGTCCCTCCTACAATGAGCAGTTCTTC.

The CDR3 is CASSQIWLGAADSPLHF. As DNA, the CDR3 is TGTGCCAGCAGTCAGATATGGTTGGGGGCGGCGGATTCACCCCTCCACTTT. The chain carries TRBV6-2 or TRBV6-3 and TRBJ1-6, with D tentatively TRBD1 (6 bases). The germline CDR1 and CDR2 sequences are MNHEY and SVGEGT. Trimming left V 5 bases short and J 8 bases short, with 22 bases between. This CDR3 is built from 17 residues.